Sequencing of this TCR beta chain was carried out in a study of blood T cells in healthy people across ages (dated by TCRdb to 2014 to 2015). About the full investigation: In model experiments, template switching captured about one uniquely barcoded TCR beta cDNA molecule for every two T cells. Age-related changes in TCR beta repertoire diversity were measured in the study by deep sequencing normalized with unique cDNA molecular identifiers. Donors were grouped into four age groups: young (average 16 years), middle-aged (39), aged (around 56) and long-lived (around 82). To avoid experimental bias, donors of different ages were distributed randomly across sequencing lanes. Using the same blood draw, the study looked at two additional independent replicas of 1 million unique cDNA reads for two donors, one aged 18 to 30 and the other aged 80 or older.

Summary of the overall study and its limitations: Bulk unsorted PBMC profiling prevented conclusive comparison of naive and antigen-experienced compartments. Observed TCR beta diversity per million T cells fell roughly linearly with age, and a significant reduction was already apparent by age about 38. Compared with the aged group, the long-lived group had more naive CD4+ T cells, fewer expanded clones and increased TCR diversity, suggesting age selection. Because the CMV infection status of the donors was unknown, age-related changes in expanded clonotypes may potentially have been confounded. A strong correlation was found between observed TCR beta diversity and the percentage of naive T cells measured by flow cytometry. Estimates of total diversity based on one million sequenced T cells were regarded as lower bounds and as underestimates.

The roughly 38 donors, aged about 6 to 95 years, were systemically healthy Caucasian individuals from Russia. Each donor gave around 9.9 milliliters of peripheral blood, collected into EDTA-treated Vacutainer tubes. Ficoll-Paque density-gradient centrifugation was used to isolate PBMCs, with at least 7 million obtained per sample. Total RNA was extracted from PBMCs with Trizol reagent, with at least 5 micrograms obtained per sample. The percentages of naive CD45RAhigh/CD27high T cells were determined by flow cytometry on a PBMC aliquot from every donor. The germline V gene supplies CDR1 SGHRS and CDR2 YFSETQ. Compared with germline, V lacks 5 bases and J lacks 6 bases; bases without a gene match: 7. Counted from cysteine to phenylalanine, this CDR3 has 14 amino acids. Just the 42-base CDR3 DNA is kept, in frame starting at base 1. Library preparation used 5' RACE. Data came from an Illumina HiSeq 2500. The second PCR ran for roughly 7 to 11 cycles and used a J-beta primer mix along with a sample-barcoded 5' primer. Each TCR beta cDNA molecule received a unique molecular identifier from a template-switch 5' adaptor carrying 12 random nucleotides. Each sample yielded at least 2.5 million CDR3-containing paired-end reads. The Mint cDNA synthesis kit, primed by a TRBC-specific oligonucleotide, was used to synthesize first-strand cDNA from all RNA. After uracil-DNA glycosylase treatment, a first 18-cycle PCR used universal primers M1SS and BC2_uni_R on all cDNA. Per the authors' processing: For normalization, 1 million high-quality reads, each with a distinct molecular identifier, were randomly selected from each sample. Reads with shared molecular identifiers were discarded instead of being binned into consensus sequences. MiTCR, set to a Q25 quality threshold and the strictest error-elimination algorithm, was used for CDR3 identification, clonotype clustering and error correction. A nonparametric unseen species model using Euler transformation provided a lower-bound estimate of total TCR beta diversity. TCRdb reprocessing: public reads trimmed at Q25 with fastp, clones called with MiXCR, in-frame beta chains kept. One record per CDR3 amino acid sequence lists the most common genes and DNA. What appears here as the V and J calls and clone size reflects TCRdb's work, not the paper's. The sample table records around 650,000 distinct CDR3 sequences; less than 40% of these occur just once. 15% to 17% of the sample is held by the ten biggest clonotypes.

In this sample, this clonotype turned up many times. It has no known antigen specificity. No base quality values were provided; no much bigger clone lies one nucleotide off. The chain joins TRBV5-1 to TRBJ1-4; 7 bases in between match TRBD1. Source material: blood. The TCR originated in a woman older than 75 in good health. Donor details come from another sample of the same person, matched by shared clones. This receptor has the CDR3 CASSYDRVHEKLFF. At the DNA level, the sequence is TGCGCCAGCAGTTATGACAGGGTCCATGAAAAACTGTTTTTT.